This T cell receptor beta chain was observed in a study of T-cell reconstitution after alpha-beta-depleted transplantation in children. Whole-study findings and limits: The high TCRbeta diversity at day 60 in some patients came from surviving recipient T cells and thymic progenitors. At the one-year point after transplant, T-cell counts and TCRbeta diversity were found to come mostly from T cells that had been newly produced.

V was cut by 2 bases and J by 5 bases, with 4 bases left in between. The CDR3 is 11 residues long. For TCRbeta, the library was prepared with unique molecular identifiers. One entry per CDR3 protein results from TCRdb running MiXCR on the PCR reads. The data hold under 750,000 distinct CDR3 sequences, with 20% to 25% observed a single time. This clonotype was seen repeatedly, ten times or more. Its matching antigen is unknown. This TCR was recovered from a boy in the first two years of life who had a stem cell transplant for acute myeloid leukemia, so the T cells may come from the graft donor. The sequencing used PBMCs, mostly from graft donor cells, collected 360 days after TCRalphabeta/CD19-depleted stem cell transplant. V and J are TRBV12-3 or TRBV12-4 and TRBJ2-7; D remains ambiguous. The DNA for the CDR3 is TGTGCCAGCAGTTTACTCCACGAGCAGTACTTC. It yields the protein CASSLLHEQYF.